The sequence of this T cell receptor (beta chain) was determined in a study of human T cells and chemical hapten exposure. Study in general: After 6 days, upper back 0.01% DPC patch tests were scored. Study-wide results and caveats: Counts of TCRs above 1 in 1000 frequency stayed unchanged with DPC sensitization.

TCRdb passed the RACE reads through MiXCR, listing each CDR3 protein once. The sample gives tens of thousands of distinct CDR3 sequences, approximately 10% of which show up once; 25% to 30% is in the top ten. The sample holds a few counts of this clonotype. The antigen is undetermined. Noted time point: pre-sensitization, week 0. Treatment meaning: therapeutic diphenylcyclopropenone sensitization with weekly scalp DPC. Total RNA was extracted from unfractionated whole blood. Ahead of applying each patch test, blood was sampled. Every donor had alopecia and was 18 to 70 years old; all were suitable for DPC. The germline V gene has CDR1 MDHEN and CDR2 SYDVKM. The V end was cut by 8 bases, the J end by 6 bases, with 19 bases between. The CDR3 sequence is 14 residues long.

The TCR sequence derives from a man aged 45 to 65 with alopecia areata. Some clones in this sample may be carry-over from other donors' samples. Material: whole blood, obtained in connection with sensitization to the hapten diphenylcyclopropenone (DPC). The genes are TRBV28 and TRBJ1-2, with D unclear. DNA for the CDR3: TGTGCCAGCTGTTCCGGGTCGGCGAGGGATGGCTACACCTTC. It is translated as CASCSGSARDGYTF.